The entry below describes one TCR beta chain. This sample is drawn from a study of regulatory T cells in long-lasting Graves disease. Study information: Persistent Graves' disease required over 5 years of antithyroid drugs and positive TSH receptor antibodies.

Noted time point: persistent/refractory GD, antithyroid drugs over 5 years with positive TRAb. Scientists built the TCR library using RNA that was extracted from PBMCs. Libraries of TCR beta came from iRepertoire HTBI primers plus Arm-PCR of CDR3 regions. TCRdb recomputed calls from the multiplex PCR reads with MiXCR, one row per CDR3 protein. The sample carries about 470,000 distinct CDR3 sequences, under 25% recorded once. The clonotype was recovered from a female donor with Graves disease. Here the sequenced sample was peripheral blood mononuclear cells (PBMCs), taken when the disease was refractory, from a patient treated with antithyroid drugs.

CDR3 nucleotide sequence: TGCAGCGTTGAAACCGGGACAGATACGCAGTATTTT. Translated, it gives CSVETGTDTQYF. The V and J genes are TRBV29-1 and TRBJ2-3; no clear D gene. The V and J ends lost 2 bases and 3 bases respectively, with 6 bases between them. The CDR3 sequence is 12 residues long. Germline-derived CDR1 and CDR2 are SQVTM and ANQGSEA.